The 3 T cell receptor beta chains below all came from one sample that was sequenced in a study of shared clonotypes between healthy human individuals. The assay was immunoSEQ multiplex PCR, and TCRdb's table has in-frame clones only and misses some. The data show around 2.5 million clones, with more than 85% seen just once and 0.36% held by the top ten. The material sequenced was naive CD4+ T cells from PBMCs. The subset is: CD45RA+ positively selected. These receptors were taken from a man between 18 and 29 years old in good health. Some clones in this sample may be carry-over from other donors' samples.

V usage is TRBV7-2 and J usage is TRBJ2-7, with D possibly TRBD1 on 5 matching bases. The CDR3 has 12 residues. In germline, CDR1 is SGHTA, CDR2 FQGNSA. Trimming took off 3 bases at V and 7 bases at J, with 10 bases between the two ends. CDR3 loop: CASSLTVREQYF. CDR3 sequence (DNA): TGTGCCAGCAGCTTGACAGTGCGGGAGCAGTACTTC.

The chain joins TRBV9 to TRBJ2-4; D perhaps matches TRBD1 (5 bases). The CDR3 is 13 amino acids. Per the germline V gene, CDR1 is SGDLS and CDR2 is YYNGEE. The V gene lost 2 bases and the J gene lost 6 bases, with 9 bases spanning the gap. The CDR3 region is CASSVGLLNIQYF. The CDR3 DNA is TGTGCCAGCAGCGTGGGGCTACTAAACATTCAGTACTTC. Variable domain in full (rest from reference TRBV9 and TRBJ2-4): DSGVTQTPKHLITATGQRVTLRCSPRSGDLSVYWYQQSLDQGLQFLIQYYNGEERAKGNILERFSAQQFPDLHSELNLSSLELGDSALYFCASSVGLLNIQYFGAGTRLSVL.

The chain is built from TRBV7-8 and TRBJ1-2; D is uncertain. Per the germline V gene, CDR1 is SGHVS and CDR2 is FQNEAQ. Trimming removed 1 base from V and 1 base from J, with 7 bases in between. The CDR3 spans 14 residues. DNA for the CDR3: TGTGCCAGCAGCTTAGACACGATTAACTATGGCTACACCTTC. Residues: CASSLDTINYGYTF. The full variable domain, with the rest looked up from reference TRBV7-8 and TRBJ1-2, is GAGVSQSPRYKVAKRGQDVALRCDPISGHVSLFWYQQALGQGPEFLTYFQNEAQLDKSGLPSDRFFAERPEGSVSTLKIQRTQQEDSAVYLCASSLDTINYGYTFGSGTRLTVV.